Below, 32 T cell receptor beta chains from the same sample are listed, as sequenced in a study of T cell changes during pregnancy in multiple sclerosis. Here immunoSEQ multiplex PCR was the method, and the copy in TCRdb shows in-frame clones only, minus some. The table records 50,000 to 65,000 clones, roughly nine tenths of them present only once. The sequenced sample was peripheral blood, obtained in the first trimester of pregnancy. The receptor source for this set is a female donor in good health, enrolled as a control in a pregnancy study.

This clone was picked up a small number of times. V and J are TRBV18 and TRBJ2-1; TRBD2 matches at 11 bases. Germline V CDR1 and CDR2: KGHSH, LQKENI. This CDR3 comprises 16 residues. The V gene end was trimmed by 1 base and the J gene end by 6 bases; junction bases not matched to a gene: 5. The CDR3: CASSPRLAGGINEQFF. The CDR3 coding sequence is TGTGCCAGCTCACCACGGCTAGCGGGAGGTATCAATGAGCAGTTCTTC. The complete variable domain, with remaining parts taken from reference TRBV18 and TRBJ2-1, reads NAGVMQNPRHLVRRRGQEARLRCSPMKGHSHVYWYRQLPEEGLKFMVYLQKENIIDESGMPKERFSAEFPKEGPSILRIQQVVRGDSAAYFCASSPRLAGGINEQFFGPGTRLTVL.

The V and J genes are TRBV5-1 and TRBJ1-1; D is ambiguous. CDR1 SGHRS and CDR2 YFSETQ come from the germline V gene. The CDR3 length is 14 residues. With 0 bases removed from V and 0 bases from J, the gap between germline ends came to 6 bases. The CDR3 is CASSLDPVNTEAFF. CDR3 nucleotides: TGCGCCAGCAGCTTGGATCCAGTGAACACTGAAGCTTTCTTT.

This clone has only one observation. This chain uses TRBV2 with TRBJ1-2; weak D call: TRBD1 (5 bases). This CDR3 contains 13 residues. Germline CDR1 reads SNHLY; CDR2 reads FYNNEI. Trimming took 5 bases from V and 2 from J, leaving 9 bases between them. This CDR3 is CASSSDRNYGYTF. The CDR3 nucleotides are TGTGCCAGCAGTTCCGACAGAAACTATGGCTACACCTTC.

The chain employs TRBV5-6 and TRBJ1-1; 10 bases map to TRBD1. The CDR3 is 16 residues long. Germline values: CDR1 SGHDT, CDR2 YYEEEE. Trimming removed 4 bases from V and 6 bases from J; junction bases left unmatched: 12. The CDR3 sequence: CASSPIGQGVISEAFF. The CDR3 DNA sequence: TGTGCCAGCAGCCCTATCGGACAGGGGGTAATTTCTGAAGCTTTCTTT.

V and J are TRBV28 and TRBJ1-2; the D gene is possibly TRBD1 (6 bases). Germline V gene lookup returns CDR1 MDHEN and CDR2 SYDVKM. V dropped 7 bases and J dropped 3 bases, with 15 bases sitting between them. The CDR3 extends over 14 amino acids. CDR3 nucleotides: TGTGCCAGCACCCTACTCAACAGGGACTATGGCTACACCTTC. It is translated as CASTLLNRDYGYTF.

This chain connects TRBV28 to TRBJ1-2; 9 bases align to TRBD1. Germline-derived CDR1 and CDR2 are MDHEN and SYDVKM. J gave up 8 bases and V 4 bases, and 5 bases lay outside the gene matches. This CDR3 comprises 13 residues. This CDR3 is CASSSGQGEGYTF. CDR3 nucleotides: TGTGCCAGCAGTTCGGGACAGGGAGAAGGCTACACCTTC.

The V and J genes are TRBV7-2 and TRBJ2-3, with TRBD2 matching over 8 bases. The trim removed 3 bases at V and 3 bases at J, leaving 11 bases unmatched. Germline CDR1 and CDR2: SGHTA and FQGNSA. CDR3 length: 17 amino acids. The CDR3 protein is CASSLWHSGTGTDTQYF. In DNA, the CDR3 is TGTGCCAGCAGCTTGTGGCATAGCGGGACGGGGACAGATACGCAGTATTTT.

This chain links TRBV11-3 with TRBJ2-1, with D tentatively TRBD1 (5 bases). The CDR3 totals 13 residues. Germline loops: CDR1 SGHNT, CDR2 YENEEA. Trimming took 1 base from V and 5 from J, leaving 6 bases between them. CDR3 nucleotide sequence: TGTGCCAGCAGCTTAGTCAGGGACAATGAGCAGTTCTTC. Amino acids: CASSLVRDNEQFF.

The chain links TRBV27 to TRBJ1-2; D perhaps matches TRBD1 (5 bases). Trimming removed 6 bases from V and 3 bases from J, with 11 bases in between. The CDR3 extends over 13 amino acids. Germline CDR1 and CDR2: MNHEY and SMNVEV (reference sequence). The chain's CDR3 is CASRNRIDYGYTF. In nucleotides, the CDR3 is TGTGCCAGCAGAAACAGGATTGACTATGGCTACACCTTC.

The V call is TRBV25-1, the J call TRBJ1-6; possible D gene TRBD1, 6 bases. This CDR3 has 16 residues. Trimming removed 2 bases at V and 5 bases at J, with 13 bases between. Germline V gives CDR1 MGHDK, CDR2 SYGVNS. The DNA of the CDR3 is TGTGCCAGCAGTGAACACCCGGACAGAAATAATTCACCCCTCCACTTT. This translates into CASSEHPDRNNSPLHF.

The chain carries TRBV15 and TRBJ1-1, with 8 bases fitting TRBD1. With 9 bases clipped from V and 8 bases from J, the junction kept 14 bases outside the gene matches. The CDR3 consists of 14 residues. CDR1 is LNHNV and CDR2 is YYDKDF in the germline V gene (reference sequence). CDR3 coding DNA: TGTGCCACAGAAACAAGGACAGGGTCCCTCGAAGCTTTCTTT. Residues: CATETRTGSLEAFF.

The V gene is TRBV18, the J gene TRBJ2-5; TRBD1 matches 7 bases. The CDR3 length is 16 residues. The germline CDR1 and CDR2 sequences are KGHSH and LQKENI. Trimming took 6 bases from V and 1 from J; bases not matched to a gene: 11. CDR3 coding DNA: TGTGCCAGCTCGCCCGGCGAGGGGGCCCCCCAAGAGACCCAGTACTTC. Its protein product is CASSPGEGAPQETQYF.

This clone was seen once. The chain has TRBV2 and TRBJ2-7; the match to TRBD1 covers 9 bases. Germline CDR1 and CDR2: SNHLY and FYNNEI. The V gene end was trimmed by 7 bases and the J gene end by 5 bases; junction bases not matched to a gene: 18. The CDR3 is 17 residues long. CDR3 sequence: CASIIRDRDTVTDEQYF. CDR3 DNA sequence: TGTGCCAGCATCATACGGGACAGGGATACAGTGACTGACGAGCAGTACTTC.

The J gene is TRBJ2-5, the V gene TRBV30, with TRBD2 matching 13 bases. The J segment lost 12 bases and the V segment lost 5 bases, leaving 18 bases of the junction unmatched. CDR1 and CDR2 (germline): GTSNPN, SVGIG (reference sequence). The CDR3 is 16 amino acids. The CDR3: CAWGRLLAGGPSVKYF. The CDR3 DNA reads as TGTGCCTGGGGCCGGCTACTAGCGGGGGGGCCGTCAGTGAAGTACTTC.

The CDR3 bases are TGTGCCAGCAGTTACTCCGGGGGACTAGCTGGAGGGGAGCAGTACTTC. Translation: CASSYSGGLAGGEQYF. The J gene is TRBJ2-7, the V gene TRBV6-5, with TRBD2 matching over 9 bases. The ends lost 0 bases at V and 7 bases at J; junction bases unmatched: 10. CDR3 length: 16 amino acids. Germline V gene lookup returns CDR1 MNHEY and CDR2 SVGAGI.

The CDR3, as DNA: TGTGCCAGCAGCTTGTCCCAGGACAGGGGCATAACTAACTATGGCTACACCTTC. This sequence encodes CASSLSQDRGITNYGYTF. The rearrangement uses TRBV5-4 and TRBJ1-2, with 9 nucleotides matching TRBD1. The junction had 10 bases not matched to a gene; V was cut back by 1 base and J by 0 bases. The germline CDR1 and CDR2 sequences are SGHNT and YYREEE (reference sequence). The CDR3 extends over 18 amino acids.

This sequence joins TRBV14 and TRBJ1-6; D gene unclear. V shed 4 bases and J shed 7 bases, with 8 bases lying between them. Germline values: CDR1 SGHDN, CDR2 FVKESK. The CDR3 is 13 residues long. CDR3 sequence reads: CASSPKQNSPLHF. The DNA for the CDR3 is TGTGCCAGCAGCCCCAAACAGAATTCACCCCTCCACTTT.

This rearrangement joins TRBV7-2 to TRBJ2-1; 7 bases agree with TRBD2. The CDR3 sequence is 14 residues long. The V segment lost 5 bases and the J segment 1 base; nucleotides outside the gene matches: 2. Germline V gene sequence: CDR1 SGHTA, CDR2 FQGNSA. DNA for the CDR3: TGTGCCAGCAGCCCCGGGGGGTCCTACAATGAGCAGTTCTTC. Translation gives CASSPGGSYNEQFF.

The chain combines TRBV5-6 with TRBJ1-2; D is uncertain. The CDR3 is 14 residues long. Germline assignment: CDR1 SGHDT and CDR2 YYEEEE. V was shortened by 4 bases and J by 0 bases, with 10 bases between the two germline ends. CDR3 loop: CASSRRGANYGYTF. CDR3 nucleotides: TGTGCCAGCAGCCGACGCGGAGCTAACTATGGCTACACCTTC.

The rearrangement joins TRBV5-1 to TRBJ2-7; 9 positions match TRBD2. The CDR3 sequence is 15 residues long. V was clipped by 1 base and J by 7 bases; unmatched bases: 9. Germline-derived CDR1 and CDR2 are SGHRS and YFSETQ. The CDR3 is CASSLTAGGPGEQYF. Here the CDR3 DNA reads TGCGCCAGCAGCTTGACGGCGGGAGGGCCGGGAGAGCAGTACTTC.

The chain links TRBV7-9 to TRBJ1-6; D is perhaps TRBD1 (5 bases). The CDR3 has 13 residues. CDR1 and CDR2 from the germline V gene are SEHNR and FQNEAQ (reference sequence). Between the trimmed V and J ends, which lost 6 bases and 11 bases, there was a span of 14 bases. CDR3 amino acids: CASSTPGGTPLHF. DNA for the CDR3: TGTGCCAGCAGTACCCCGGGGGGTACACCCCTCCACTTT.

The V and J genes are TRBV6-1 and TRBJ2-1; 11 bases match TRBD2. CDR1 MNHNS and CDR2 SASEGT come from the germline V gene. The CDR3 covers 16 residues. J was trimmed by 8 bases and V by 0 bases; bases with no gene match: 6. The CDR3 DNA reads TGTGCCAGCAGTGAAGCGGCGCTAGCGGGGGGACATGAGCAGTTCTTC. Translation gives CASSEAALAGGHEQFF.

The chain carries TRBV28 and TRBJ2-7; 12 bases are shared with TRBD1. Unmatched junction bases numbered 7, after V lost 6 bases and J lost 7 bases. Germline-derived CDR1 and CDR2 are MDHEN and SYDVKM. The CDR3 totals 14 residues. The CDR3, as DNA: TGTGCCAGCAGCCCGGGACAGGGGGCGAGGGAGCAGTACTTC. It translates to CASSPGQGAREQYF.

V usage is TRBV4-1 and J usage is TRBJ1-1; unclear D gene. Germline assignment: CDR1 MGHRA and CDR2 YSYEKL. CDR3 size: 15 residues. Trimming stripped 0 bases from V and 1 base from J, with 9 bases between. The CDR3, as DNA: TGCGCCAGCAGCCAAGAGTCGGCGGGGAACACTGAAGCTTTCTTT. Its translation is CASSQESAGNTEAFF.

This clone has just one count. The CDR3 bases are TGCGCCAGCAGCTTGGACAGCGGAGCAGGAAACACCATATATTTT. It translates to CASSLDSGAGNTIYF. This chain uses TRBV5-1 with TRBJ1-3, with D unresolved. Germline V lookup: CDR1 SGHRS, CDR2 YFSETQ. CDR3 size: 15 residues. Trimming took 0 bases from V and 4 from J, leaving 11 bases between them.

The chain employs TRBV28 and TRBJ2-3, with D possibly being TRBD2 (6 bases). The V gene lost 7 bases and the J gene lost 0 bases, with 14 bases spanning the gap. Germline V gene data show CDR1 as MDHEN and CDR2 as SYDVKM. The CDR3 has 15 residues. The CDR3 is CASNEGTPSTDTQYF. In nucleotides, the CDR3 is TGTGCCAGCAACGAGGGGACTCCCAGCACAGATACGCAGTATTTT.

This chain joins TRBV7-9 and TRBJ1-2; D ambiguous. The CDR3 is 15 residues long. V was trimmed by 5 bases and J by 4 bases, leaving 17 bases between them. From germline, CDR1 is SEHNR and CDR2 FQNEAQ (reference sequence). As DNA, the CDR3 is TGTGCCAGCAGCCCGGGGATGTCCGCCGCCTATGGCTACACCTTC. The encoded protein is CASSPGMSAAYGYTF.

This chain uses TRBV29-1 with TRBJ2-7; 15 bases are shared with TRBD2. Germline lookup yields CDR1 SQVTM and CDR2 ANQGSEA. V was pared by 4 bases and J by 7 bases, with 5 bases of the junction left unmatched. The CDR3 is 14 residues long. The CDR3 sequence: CSVGGGLAGGEQYF. The CDR3 region has the DNA TGCAGCGTTGGGGGGGGACTAGCGGGGGGTGAGCAGTACTTC.

V usage is TRBV5-4 and J usage is TRBJ2-1; D is perhaps TRBD1 (6 bases). Germline values: CDR1 SGHNT, CDR2 YYREEE (reference sequence). This CDR3 spans 14 amino acids. Trimming took 4 bases from V and 6 from J, leaving 14 bases between them. The chain's CDR3 is CASSMTGQINEQFF. CDR3 in DNA: TGTGCCAGCAGCATGACCGGACAGATCAATGAGCAGTTCTTC. The full variable domain, with the rest looked up from reference TRBV5-4 and TRBJ2-1, is ETGVTQSPTHLIKTRGQQVTLRCSSQSGHNTVSWYQQALGQGPQFIFQYYREEENGRGNFPPRFSGLQFPNYSSELNVNALELDDSALYLCASSMTGQINEQFFGPGTRLTVL.

This chain joins TRBV9 and TRBJ2-3; 8 bases map to TRBD2. V shed 2 bases and J 0 bases; nucleotides not matched to a gene: 5. The germline V gene has CDR1 SGDLS and CDR2 YYNGEE. CDR3 length: 16 residues. Here the CDR3 reads CASSVLLAASTDTQYF. The CDR3 DNA follows: TGTGCCAGCAGCGTCCTACTAGCGGCTAGCACAGATACGCAGTATTTT.

The V gene is TRBV19, the J gene TRBJ1-4; TRBD1 is a possible D gene (5 bases). Trimming removed 3 bases at V and 8 bases at J, with 16 bases between. There are 15 residues in the CDR3. The germline gives CDR1 LNHDA, CDR2 SQIVND (reference sequence). CDR3 sequence reads: CASSMVAAGGEKLFF. CDR3 in DNA: TGTGCCAGTAGTATGGTGGCGGCTGGGGGGGAAAAACTGTTTTTT.

V gene TRBV9 combines with J gene TRBJ1-2, with TRBD1 matching 8 bases. The CDR3 spans 15 residues. Germline CDR1 is SGDLS and CDR2 is YYNGEE. The trim removed 3 bases at V and 0 bases at J, leaving 4 bases unmatched. The CDR3: CASSAWDRTNYGYTF. CDR3 DNA: TGTGCCAGCAGCGCATGGGACAGGACTAACTATGGCTACACCTTC.